This T cell receptor (beta chain) comes out of a study of blood T cells in healthy people across ages. It was with a sample-barcoded 5' primer and a J-beta primer mix that a second PCR of roughly 7 to 12 cycles was run. Individual samples furnished no less than 2.5 million CDR3-containing paired-end reads apiece. TCRdb recomputed calls from the 5' RACE reads with MiXCR, one row per CDR3 protein. The sample has about a million distinct CDR3 sequences, roughly 47% seen once; the top ten hold about 21%. The donors, aged about 6 to 100, were healthy Caucasians from Russia. It was roughly 10 milliliters of peripheral blood that were drawn from each donor. The germline gives CDR1 SNHLY, CDR2 FYNNEI. The CDR3 contains 13 residues. Trimming left V 7 bases short and J 4 bases short, with 12 bases between.

This TCR was recovered from a woman aged 60-75 years in good health. The V and J genes are TRBV2 and TRBJ2-3; D is uncertain. Source material: blood. CDR3 region: CASIRRLSDTQYF. The CDR3 DNA reads as TGTGCCAGCATCAGACGGTTATCAGATACGCAGTATTTT.